A selection of T cell receptor beta chains follows, all from one sample in a study of blood T cell repertoires in COVID-19. Profiling relied on immunoSEQ multiplex PCR, and the TCRdb table lists in-frame clones only, not all of them. The table shows 250,000 to 350,000 clones, with over 75% occurring only once. The sequenced material came from peripheral blood. Receptors were obtained from a human donor with COVID-19, enrolled during active disease. The donor label of this sample is uncertain. Both conserved end residues are part of each CDR3. Fields, in order: clone size, J gene, V gene, D gene, CDR3 protein, CDR3 DNA. D genes are given only for firm matches. A row's size may be missing; if present it is once, few, many or a size class.

clone size: -
J gene: TRBJ2-7
V gene: TRBV19
D gene: TRBD2
CDR3 protein: CASSEREGPYEQYF
CDR3 DNA: TGTGCCAGTAGCGAGCGGGAGGGCCCCTACGAGCAGTACTTC

clone size: -
J gene: TRBJ1-4
V gene: TRBV6-2/TRBV6-3
D gene: -
CDR3 protein: CASRPPGNEKLFF
CDR3 DNA: TGTGCCAGCAGGCCTCCCGGGAATGAAAAACTGTTTTTT

clone size: -
J gene: TRBJ2-5
V gene: TRBV28
D gene: -
CDR3 protein: CASSSRQENPQETQYF
CDR3 DNA: TGTGCCAGCAGTTCCCGACAGGAAAACCCCCAAGAGACCCAGTACTTC

clone size: -
J gene: TRBJ1-5
V gene: TRBV6-2/TRBV6-3
D gene: -
CDR3 protein: CASSYSRGTSQPQHF
CDR3 DNA: TGTGCCAGCAGTTACTCTCGAGGGACATCCCAGCCCCAGCATTTT

clone size: -
J gene: TRBJ2-2
V gene: TRBV7-3
D gene: TRBD1
CDR3 protein: CASSSTGVSTGELFF
CDR3 DNA: TGTGCCAGCAGCTCCACAGGGGTCTCTACCGGGGAGCTGTTTTTT

clone size: -
J gene: TRBJ2-5
V gene: TRBV19
D gene: TRBD2
CDR3 protein: CASSIASGRQETQYF
CDR3 DNA: TGTGCCAGTAGTATAGCTAGCGGGAGGCAAGAGACCCAGTACTTC

clone size: -
J gene: TRBJ2-6
V gene: TRBV12-5
D gene: -
CDR3 protein: CASGDARFSGANVLTF
CDR3 DNA: TGTGCTAGTGGTGACGCCAGGTTCTCTGGGGCCAACGTCCTGACTTTC

clone size: -
J gene: TRBJ1-5
V gene: TRBV19
D gene: TRBD1
CDR3 protein: CASRGTGGGNQPQHF
CDR3 DNA: TGTGCCAGTAGGGGGACAGGGGGAGGCAATCAGCCCCAGCATTTT

clone size: few
J gene: TRBJ1-6
V gene: TRBV15
D gene: -
CDR3 protein: CATSRQAFGSYSPLHF
CDR3 DNA: TGTGCCACCAGCAGACAAGCATTCGGGTCCTATTCACCCCTCCACTTT

clone size: -
J gene: TRBJ1-1
V gene: TRBV7-9
D gene: TRBD1
CDR3 protein: CASSPRTGRAEAFF
CDR3 DNA: TGTGCCAGCAGCCCGAGGACAGGGAGGGCTGAAGCTTTCTTT

clone size: once
J gene: TRBJ2-3
V gene: TRBV7-9
D gene: TRBD2
CDR3 protein: CASSTAGGPKDTQYF
CDR3 DNA: TGTGCCAGCAGTACAGCGGGAGGGCCAAAAGATACGCAGTATTTT

clone size: -
J gene: TRBJ1-1
V gene: TRBV5-6
D gene: -
CDR3 protein: CASSFSEPAGMAFF
CDR3 DNA: TGTGCCAGCAGCTTTTCGGAACCGGCGGGGATGGCTTTCTTT

clone size: -
J gene: TRBJ1-4
V gene: TRBV19
D gene: TRBD1
CDR3 protein: CASSYGTGDPVGKLFF
CDR3 DNA: TGTGCCAGTAGCTACGGGACAGGAGACCCCGTGGGAAAACTGTTTTTT

clone size: -
J gene: TRBJ2-7
V gene: TRBV7-2
D gene: TRBD2
CDR3 protein: CASRLMTSGRDYEQYF
CDR3 DNA: TGTGCCAGCAGACTCATGACTAGCGGGAGGGACTACGAGCAGTACTTC

clone size: -
J gene: TRBJ1-2
V gene: TRBV10-3
D gene: TRBD1
CDR3 protein: CAISGKQTGDPLNGYTF
CDR3 DNA: TGTGCCATCAGTGGGAAACAGACAGGGGACCCTCTTAATGGCTACACCTTC

clone size: -
J gene: TRBJ2-1
V gene: TRBV30
D gene: -
CDR3 protein: CAWSRTDNEQFF
CDR3 DNA: TGTGCCTGGAGTAGGACAGACAATGAGCAGTTCTTC

clone size: -
J gene: TRBJ2-3
V gene: TRBV9
D gene: TRBD2
CDR3 protein: CASSPAPLLAGSTDTQYF
CDR3 DNA: TGTGCCAGCAGCCCTGCCCCTTTACTAGCGGGTAGCACAGATACGCAGTATTTT